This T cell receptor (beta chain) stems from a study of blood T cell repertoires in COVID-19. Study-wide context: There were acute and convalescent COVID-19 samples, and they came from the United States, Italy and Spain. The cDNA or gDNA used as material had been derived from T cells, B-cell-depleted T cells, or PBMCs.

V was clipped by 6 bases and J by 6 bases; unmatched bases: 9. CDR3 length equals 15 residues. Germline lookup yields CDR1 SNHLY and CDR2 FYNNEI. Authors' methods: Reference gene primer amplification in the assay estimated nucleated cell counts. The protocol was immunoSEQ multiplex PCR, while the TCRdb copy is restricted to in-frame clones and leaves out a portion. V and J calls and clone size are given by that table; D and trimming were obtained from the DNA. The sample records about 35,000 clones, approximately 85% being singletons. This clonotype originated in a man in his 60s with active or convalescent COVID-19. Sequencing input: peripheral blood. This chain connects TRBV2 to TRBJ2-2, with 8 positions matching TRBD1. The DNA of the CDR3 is TGTGCCAGCAGGAAGGACAGGGTGGGTCCCGGGGAGCTGTTTTTT. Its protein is CASRKDRVGPGELFF.